The present entry profiles one T cell receptor (beta chain) with its context. The sample belongs to a study of T cells in localized non-small cell lung cancer. The V gene's germline CDR1 is SGHDN and CDR2 FVKESK. The CDR3 covers 13 residues. V lost 4 bases and J lost 0, with 6 bases in between. The assay was immunoSEQ multiplex PCR, and TCRdb's table has in-frame clones only and misses some. The sample shows about 59,000 clones, roughly 90% of them seen only once. The sequence came from a man aged 35-69 years with stage I squamous cell lung carcinoma. The input for sequencing was peripheral blood, taken before any cancer treatment. The chain links TRBV14 to TRBJ2-5, with D hard to call. CDR3 nucleotide sequence: TGTGCCAGCAGCCGTTCGTACCAAGAGACCCAGTACTTC. Amino acids: CASSRSYQETQYF.